This T cell receptor beta chain was recorded in a study of neoadjuvant anti-PD-1 for oral cavity cancer. Per germline, CDR1 SGHTA and CDR2 FQGNSA. The CDR3 is 14 residues long. Trimming stripped 5 bases from V and 3 bases from J, with 12 bases between. Clones were sequenced by immunoSEQ multiplex PCR, and TCRdb holds only the in-frame ones, with some missing. The sample has some 33,000 clones; approximately 87% are singletons. This TCR derives from a person aged 35-80 years with oral cavity squamous cell carcinoma. The chain has TRBV7-2 and TRBJ2-3; D may be TRBD1 (6 bases). The sample in question was PBMCs, obtained before nivolumab (anti-PD-1) treatment. CDR3 sequence reads: CASSQVRGTDTQYF. CDR3 nucleotides: TGTGCCAGCAGCCAGGTGAGGGGGACAGATACGCAGTATTTT.